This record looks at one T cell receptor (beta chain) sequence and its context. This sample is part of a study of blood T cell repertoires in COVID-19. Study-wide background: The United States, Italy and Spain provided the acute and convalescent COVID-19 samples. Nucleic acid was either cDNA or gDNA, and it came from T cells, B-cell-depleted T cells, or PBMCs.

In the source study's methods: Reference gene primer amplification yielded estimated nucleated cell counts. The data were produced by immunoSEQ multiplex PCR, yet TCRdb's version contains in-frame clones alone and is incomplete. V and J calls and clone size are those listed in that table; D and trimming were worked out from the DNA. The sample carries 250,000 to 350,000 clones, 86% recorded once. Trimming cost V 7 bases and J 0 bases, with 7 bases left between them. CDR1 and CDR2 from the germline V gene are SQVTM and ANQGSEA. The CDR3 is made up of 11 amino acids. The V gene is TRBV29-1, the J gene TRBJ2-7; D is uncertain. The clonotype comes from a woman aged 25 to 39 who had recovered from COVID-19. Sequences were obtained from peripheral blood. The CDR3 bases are TGCAGCGCCAGTGACTCCTACGAGCAGTACTTC. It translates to CSASDSYEQYF.